This is a list of T cell receptor beta chains from one sample in a study of control samples from healthy donors and cancer patients. Libraries were prepared by immunoSEQ multiplex PCR; TCRdb keeps only in-frame clonotypes and omits some of them. Of about 79,000 clones listed, 93% are singletons. The sequenced sample was PBMCs. The receptors shown here come from a woman in her 40s with lung cancer. Each CDR3 is given with its conserved first and last residue. Fields, in order: D gene, J gene, clone size, V gene, CDR3 protein, CDR3 DNA. The D gene is left open where the match is weak. A clone size is listed for some rows: how often the clone was seen (once, few, many), or a class if it is expanded.

TRBD1	TRBJ1-2	-	TRBV6-6	CASRPDRTGGLYGYTF	TGTGCCAGCAGACCGGATAGGACAGGGGGTCTCTATGGCTACACCTTC
-	TRBJ1-4	-	TRBV7-9	CASSSPSATNEKLFF	TGTGCCAGCAGCTCCCCGTCCGCAACTAATGAAAAACTGTTTTTT
-	TRBJ1-2	-	TRBV7-8	CASSLGDRSYGYTF	TGTGCCAGCAGCCTGGGGGACCGAAGCTATGGCTACACCTTC
TRBD1	TRBJ2-7	-	TRBV7-9	CASVRDSNSYEQYF	TGTGCCAGCGTCCGGGACAGTAACTCCTACGAGCAGTACTTC
-	TRBJ1-1	-	TRBV14	CASSQFPPHTFMNTEAFF	TGTGCCAGCAGCCAATTTCCCCCCCACACGTTCATGAACACTGAAGCTTTCTTT
-	TRBJ1-2	-	TRBV11-2	CASSPIEGGVSGYTF	TGTGCCAGCAGCCCGATTGAGGGAGGTGTCTCTGGCTACACCTTC
-	TRBJ2-7	few	TRBV9	CASSVASEGEQYF	TGTGCCAGCAGCGTAGCTAGCGAAGGCGAGCAGTACTTC
-	TRBJ1-2	-	TRBV12-3/TRBV12-4	CASSPSAVPGYTF	TGTGCCAGCAGTCCCTCTGCGGTCCCCGGCTACACCTTC
-	TRBJ1-5	-	TRBV4-2	CASSQGRTWSNQPQHF	TGTGCCAGCAGCCAAGGGAGGACCTGGAGCAATCAGCCCCAGCATTTT
-	TRBJ2-2	-	TRBV19	CASSPGTQDANTGELFF	TGTGCCAGTAGCCCCGGGACCCAAGACGCCAACACCGGGGAGCTGTTTTTT
-	TRBJ2-1	-	TRBV28	CASSLRVTLNEQFF	TGTGCCAGCAGTCTCAGGGTAACTCTCAATGAGCAGTTCTTC
-	TRBJ1-2	-	TRBV18	CASSPGLNDWSYTF	TGTGCCAGCTCCCCGGGCCTGAACGATTGGAGCTACACCTTC
TRBD1	TRBJ1-1	-	TRBV5-1	CASSLGQGAIGTEAFF	TGCGCCAGCAGCTTGGGACAGGGGGCCATAGGGACTGAAGCTTTCTTT
-	TRBJ2-5	-	TRBV24-1	CATSDPTGQEAQYF	TGTGCCACCAGTGACCCGACAGGCCAAGAGGCCCAGTACTTC
-	TRBJ2-5	-	TRBV6-1	CASSEAVLASKQETQYF	TGTGCCAGCAGTGAGGCGGTTCTGGCGTCAAAACAAGAGACCCAGTACTTC
-	TRBJ1-2	-	TRBV19	CASSIDAETAPFGYTF	TGTGCCAGTAGTATAGATGCGGAGACAGCCCCTTTTGGCTACACCTTC
-	TRBJ2-1	once	TRBV4-1	CASSPPEGGKEQFF	TGCGCCAGCAGCCCACCGGAGGGGGGAAAGGAGCAGTTCTTC
-	TRBJ2-3	-	TRBV6-4	CASSDGRGTQYF	TGTGCCAGCAGTGACGGGAGAGGTACGCAGTATTTT
-	TRBJ2-7	-	TRBV19	CASSIDPEDEQYF	TGTGCCAGTAGTATCGACCCCGAGGATGAGCAGTACTTC
-	TRBJ1-2	-	TRBV6-6	CASSQPKTYGYTF	TGTGCCAGCAGTCAGCCAAAAACTTACGGCTACACCTTC
-	TRBJ1-4	few	TRBV5-8	CAFPEGETNEKLFF	TGTGCCTTCCCCGAGGGTGAGACTAATGAAAAACTGTTTTTT
-	TRBJ2-5	-	TRBV4-1	CASSQAVAETQYF	TGCGCCAGCAGCCAAGCCGTGGCGGAGACCCAGTACTTC
-	TRBJ1-2	-	TRBV28	CASSLTGYGGYTF	TGTGCCAGCAGTTTAACGGGCTATGGAGGCTACACCTTC
-	TRBJ1-2	-	TRBV24-1	CATSDLGGDGYTF	TGTGCCACCAGTGATCTGGGGGGGGATGGCTACACCTTC
-	TRBJ1-6	-	TRBV28	CASSSQGRDNSPLHF	TGTGCCAGCAGTTCACAGGGCAGGGATAATTCACCCCTCCACTTT
-	TRBJ2-1	-	TRBV5-4	CASSLGYGSYNEQFF	TGTGCCAGCAGCTTGGGGTACGGCTCCTACAATGAGCAGTTCTTC
TRBD1	TRBJ1-6	-	TRBV4-2	CASSQAVTGSLNSPLHF	TGTGCCAGCAGCCAAGCGGTGACAGGGAGTTTAAATTCACCCCTCCACTTT
-	TRBJ1-2	-	TRBV6-5	CASSPDSYGYTF	TGTGCCAGCAGTCCCGACAGCTATGGCTACACCTTC
TRBD2	TRBJ2-2	few	TRBV7-8	CASSPPLRLAANTGELFF	TGTGCCAGCAGCCCCCCACTTCGGCTAGCGGCTAACACCGGGGAGCTGTTTTTT
TRBD1	TRBJ2-3	-	TRBV27	CASSSGTVVTDTQYF	TGTGCCAGCAGTTCCGGGACAGTAGTGACAGATACGCAGTATTTT
-	TRBJ1-5	once	TRBV18	CASSLTGGDQPQHF	TGTGCCAGCTCGCTGACAGGCGGGGATCAGCCCCAGCATTTT
-	TRBJ2-2	-	TRBV7-9	CASSLVTGWTGELFF	TGTGCCAGCAGCTTAGTCACAGGGTGGACCGGGGAGCTGTTTTTT
-	TRBJ1-2	-	TRBV3-1/TRBV3-2	CASSPRVNYGYTF	TGTGCCAGCAGCCCCAGGGTGAACTATGGCTACACCTTC
-	TRBJ1-4	-	TRBV6-6	CASSDRDKARDEKLFF	TGTGCCAGCAGCGACCGGGACAAAGCCAGGGATGAAAAACTGTTTTTT
TRBD1	TRBJ2-2	-	TRBV7-9	CASRSGTANTGELFF	TGTGCCAGCAGATCCGGGACAGCGAACACCGGGGAGCTGTTTTTT
TRBD1	TRBJ1-2	-	TRBV7-3	CASSLDGTGFGYTF	TGTGCCAGCAGCTTGGACGGGACAGGATTCGGCTACACCTTC
-	TRBJ1-2	-	TRBV28	CASRPDSLGYTF	TGTGCCAGCAGACCCGACAGCCTTGGCTACACCTTC
-	TRBJ1-5	-	TRBV13	CASSPSGNQPQHF	TGTGCCAGCAGCCCTTCGGGCAATCAGCCCCAGCATTTT